This T cell receptor beta chain was profiled in a study of cytomegalovirus exposure and HLA in healthy donors. This clone was detected a few times. Antigen specificity is unknown. CDR1 is MNHEY and CDR2 is SMNVEV in the germline V gene (reference sequence). CDR3 length equals 14 residues. The ends lost 5 bases at V and 3 bases at J; junction bases unmatched: 4. Primers included in the PCR were 60 Vbeta and 13 Jbeta primers. The repertoire was sequenced with immunoSEQ multiplex PCR; TCRdb's copy has only in-frame clones and lacks some. The data hold more than 85,000 clones, with 65% to 75% observed a single time. Study-level findings and limits: In terms of immune exposure information, only CMV serostatus was available.

This chain connects TRBV27 to TRBJ1-1; 9 bases are shared with TRBD1. The source is a young woman in good health and CMV-seropositive. The sequenced material came from PBMCs. DNA of the CDR3: TGTGCCAGCAGTCCCGGGACAGGGCACACTGAAGCTTTCTTT. This sequence encodes CASSPGTGHTEAFF.